This T cell receptor (beta chain) appears in the sequencing data of a study of shared clonotypes between healthy human individuals (dated by TCRdb to 2018 to 2021). In terms of the full investigation: A few men and two women, aged 18 to 49 years, made up the cohort. Different laboratories and diverse techniques were used to prepare libraries and sequence TCR repertoires, to increase sequencing depth and limit assay-specific biases. Per donor, three plates each were used for CD4 naive and CD4 memory, two for CD8 naive, and one for CD8 memory. To estimate repertoire size and how much clonotypes are shared between individuals, the study performed deep sequencing of blood TCR repertoires from five healthy adults. Per donor, leukapheresis produced somewhere between about 0.94 and 9 billion PBMCs. On the study overall, not on this receptor specifically: Clonotypes shared by all four sorted-subset donors showed higher generation probabilities than non-shared clonotypes. Larger estimated clonotype richness was generally found for naive subsets than for memory subsets. Based on pairwise subsampling, the degree of clonotype sharing among donors was expected to be affected by sequencing depth. Sharing across a few donors was observed for approximately 4.6% of naive CD4, less than 4% of naive CD8, about 2.3% of memory CD4, and less than 0.45% of memory CD8 clonotypes. Even with the large sequencing depth, rarefaction of the sorted-subset datasets indicated that sequencing was incomplete. Sampling was limited to blood, and TCR repertoires in tissue likely differ from TCR repertoires in blood. Because the study included only a small number of donors, the genetic and exposure-history diversity represented was limited.

TCR CDR3 regions were amplified from genomic DNA by multiplex PCR using the deep immunoSEQ assay. Extracted genomic DNA from each cell subset was distributed evenly across all wells of several immunoSEQ 96-well plates, and each plate was treated as a replicate. For sorted subsets, around 200 ng genomic DNA, equal to about 30,000 T cell genomes, was loaded into each replicate PCR. Purified libraries were measured with a Qubit 3.0 fluorometer, size-checked on a Bioanalyzer 2100, and measured again with the KAPA Library Quantification kit. Each immunoSEQ 96-well plate was sequenced on its own single-read 150-cycle Illumina NextSeq 550 flow cell. The authors processed their data as follows. Because the immunoSEQ output included only junctional sequences and no quality scores, the filtering could not be the same as the filtering used for full-length reads. To assign V/J genes and CDR3, sequences were annotated using PyIR, a Python wrapper for IgBLAST v1.9, with IMGT germline references. Reads were filtered out if the reads had weak V/J assignments (E-value above 1e-6), no CDR3, stop codons, out-of-frame junctions, or ambiguous translated residues. V3J clonotypes were defined as sequences sharing an identical inferred V gene, J gene, and CDR3 amino acid sequence. Percentage overlap between repertoires was computed as shared unique clonotypes divided by the size of the smaller repertoire. Richness of each repertoire was evaluated using RTK rarefaction, the Chao1 estimator, and Recon v2.1 estimates of unobserved clonotypes. For all TCRbeta clonotypes obtained by the gDNA method from a few donors, generation probabilities were computed with OLGA. TCRdb's version of the immuneACCESS table is confined to in-frame rearrangements and falls short of the full clone set. An unresolved V gene accounts for under half of the shortfall where checked; the remainder is of unknown origin. Clone size and V and J calls were adopted from that table, with D and trimming inferred from the DNA. In this sample the table shows 1.4 million or so clones, 98% of which occur a single time. In total, the top ten clones hold over 0.3% of the sample.

A note on this clone: Its antigen is unknown. Base qualities are not recorded, but no much larger clone differs from it by a single base.

V is pared back by 6 bases and J by 4 bases, with 7 bases lying between the germline termini. Measured from the cysteine to the phenylalanine, the CDR3 is 12 residues long. Solely the CDR3 DNA is kept, with 36 bases framed from the first base. Looking up the germline V gene (reference sequence) yields CDR1 LNHDA and CDR2 SQIVND. The donors were healthy, HIV-negative adults who had no recently reported acute infections or vaccinations. All donors were Caucasian adults living in Nashville, Tennessee, USA. CD4+ T cells were enriched through magnetic negative selection, after which naive cells were positively selected on CD45RA and the remaining negative fraction served as the memory subset. After blood collection by leukapheresis, PBMCs were isolated using Ficoll-Histopaque density gradient centrifugation and then cryopreserved in the vapor phase of liquid nitrogen. Analytical flow cytometry was used to check the purity and quantity of each magnetically sorted T cell population. Each sorted fraction had its genomic DNA isolated and then quantified by UV absorbance on a Nanodrop 2000c.

The rearranged segments are TRBV19 and TRBJ1-5; the D segment could be TRBD1, given 5 matching bases. Sequenced input: naive CD4+ T cells sorted from blood. The meaning of the sample's cell subset or site label: CD45RA+ positively selected. This TCR was recovered from a man aged 25 to 45 in good health. The CDR3 region: CASRSGNQPQHF. The DNA is as follows: TGTGCCAGTAGATCAGGGAATCAGCCCCAGCATTTT.